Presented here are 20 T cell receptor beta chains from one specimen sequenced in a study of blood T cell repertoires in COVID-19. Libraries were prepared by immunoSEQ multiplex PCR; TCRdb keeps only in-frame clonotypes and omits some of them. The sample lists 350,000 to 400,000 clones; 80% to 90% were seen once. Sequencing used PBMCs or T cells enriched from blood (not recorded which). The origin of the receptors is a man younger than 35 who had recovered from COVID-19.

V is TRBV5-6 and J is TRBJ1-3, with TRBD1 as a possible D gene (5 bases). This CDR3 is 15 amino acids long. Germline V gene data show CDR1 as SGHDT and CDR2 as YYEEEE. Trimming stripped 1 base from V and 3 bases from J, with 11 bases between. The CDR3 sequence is CASSLRGYGGNTIYF. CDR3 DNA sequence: TGTGCCAGCAGCTTGCGGGGGTACGGTGGAAACACCATATATTTT.

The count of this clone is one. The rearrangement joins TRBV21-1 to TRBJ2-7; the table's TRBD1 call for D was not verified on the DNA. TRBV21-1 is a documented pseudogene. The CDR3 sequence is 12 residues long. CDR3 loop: CASSNGTGEQYF. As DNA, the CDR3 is TGTGCCAGCAGCAATGGGACAGGCGAGCAGTACTTC.

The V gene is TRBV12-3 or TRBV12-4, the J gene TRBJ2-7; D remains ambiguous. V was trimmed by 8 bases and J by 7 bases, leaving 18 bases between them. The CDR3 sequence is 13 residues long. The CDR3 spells CASGTAGLWEQYF. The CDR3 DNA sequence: TGTGCCAGCGGAACCGCAGGTTTATGGGAGCAGTACTTC.

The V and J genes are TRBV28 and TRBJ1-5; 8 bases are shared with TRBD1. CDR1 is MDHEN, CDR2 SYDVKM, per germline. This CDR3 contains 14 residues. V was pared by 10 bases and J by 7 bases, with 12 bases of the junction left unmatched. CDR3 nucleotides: TGTGCCACAAAGACAGGGGCGGGGGAACAGCCCCAGCATTTT. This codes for CATKTGAGEQPQHF.

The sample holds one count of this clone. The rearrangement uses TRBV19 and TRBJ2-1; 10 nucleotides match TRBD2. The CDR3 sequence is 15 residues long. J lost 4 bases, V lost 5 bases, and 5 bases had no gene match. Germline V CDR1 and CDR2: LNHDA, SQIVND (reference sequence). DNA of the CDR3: TGTGCCAGTAGTTTGACGACTAGCGGGTACAATGAGCAGTTCTTC. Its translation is CASSLTTSGYNEQFF.

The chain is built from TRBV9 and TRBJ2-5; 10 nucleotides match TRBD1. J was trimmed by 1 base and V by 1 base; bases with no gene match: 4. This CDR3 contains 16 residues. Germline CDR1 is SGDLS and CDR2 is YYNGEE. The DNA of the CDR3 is TGTGCCAGCAGCGTAAGGACAGGGGGACGCCAAGAGACCCAGTACTTC. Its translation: CASSVRTGGRQETQYF.

This chain's CDR3 is CASSPDGVGRGKETQYF. As DNA, the CDR3 is TGCGCCAGCAGCCCGGACGGTGTGGGGAGAGGGAAAGAGACCCAGTACTTC. The chain couples TRBV5-1 to TRBJ2-5; D is possibly TRBD2 (5 bases). This CDR3 has 17 residues. V was shortened by 4 bases and J by 3 bases, with 22 bases between the two germline ends. Germline V gene lookup returns CDR1 SGHRS and CDR2 YFSETQ. The whole variable domain, remainder taken from reference TRBV5-1 and TRBJ2-5, is KAGVTQTPRYLIKTRGQQVTLSCSPISGHRSVSWYQQTPGQGLQFLFEYFSETQRNKGNFPGRFSGRQFSNSRSEMNVSTLELGDSALYLCASSPDGVGRGKETQYFGPGTRLLVL.

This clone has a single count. CDR3 loop: CASSYSKWKRGYEQYF. CDR3 coding DNA: TGTGCCAGCAGTTACTCGAAGTGGAAAAGGGGCTACGAGCAGTACTTC. The J gene is TRBJ2-7, the V gene TRBV6-5; weak D call: TRBD1 (5 bases). CDR1 is MNHEY and CDR2 is SVGAGI in the germline V gene. The CDR3 contains 16 residues. Trimming left V 0 bases short and J 3 bases short, with 15 bases between.

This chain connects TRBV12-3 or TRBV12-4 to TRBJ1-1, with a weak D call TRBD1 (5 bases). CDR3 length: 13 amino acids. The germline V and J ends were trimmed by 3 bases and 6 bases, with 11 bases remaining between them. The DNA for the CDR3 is TGTGCCAGCAGTTTGGGGCACCGGGCTGAAGCTTTCTTT. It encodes CASSLGHRAEAFF.

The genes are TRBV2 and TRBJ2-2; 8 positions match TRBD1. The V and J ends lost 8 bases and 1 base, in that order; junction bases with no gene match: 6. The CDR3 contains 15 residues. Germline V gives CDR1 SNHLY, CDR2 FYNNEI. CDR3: CASGPGQENTGELFF. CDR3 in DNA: TGTGCCAGCGGGCCGGGACAGGAGAACACCGGGGAGCTGTTTTTT.

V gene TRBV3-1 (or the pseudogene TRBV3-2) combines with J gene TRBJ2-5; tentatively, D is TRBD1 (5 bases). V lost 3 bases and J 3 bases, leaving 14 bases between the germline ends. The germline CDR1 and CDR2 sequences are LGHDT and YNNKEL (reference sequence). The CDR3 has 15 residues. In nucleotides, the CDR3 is TGTGCCAGCAGCCACAGGGATAGAGGAGAAGAGACCCAGTACTTC. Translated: CASSHRDRGEETQYF.

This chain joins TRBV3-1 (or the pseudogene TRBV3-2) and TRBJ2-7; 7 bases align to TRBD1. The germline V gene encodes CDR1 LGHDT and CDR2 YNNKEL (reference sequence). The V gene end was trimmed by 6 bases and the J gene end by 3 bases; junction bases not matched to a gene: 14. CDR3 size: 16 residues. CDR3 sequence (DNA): TGTGCCAGCAGTCGGTCCGGGACAGTGGAATTCTACGAGCAGTACTTC. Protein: CASSRSGTVEFYEQYF.

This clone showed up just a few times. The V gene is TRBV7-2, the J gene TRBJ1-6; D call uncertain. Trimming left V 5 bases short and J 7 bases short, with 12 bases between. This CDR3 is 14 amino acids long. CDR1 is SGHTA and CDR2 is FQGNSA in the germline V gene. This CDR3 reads CASSLLELNSPLHF. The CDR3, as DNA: TGTGCCAGCAGCCTTCTAGAGTTGAATTCACCCCTCCACTTT. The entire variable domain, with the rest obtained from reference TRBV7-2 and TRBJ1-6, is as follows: GAGVSQSPSNKVTEKGKDVELRCDPISGHTALYWYRQSLGQGLEFLIYFQGNSAPDKSGLPSDRFSAERTGGSVSTLTIQRTQQEDSAVYLCASSLLELNSPLHFGNGTRLTVT.

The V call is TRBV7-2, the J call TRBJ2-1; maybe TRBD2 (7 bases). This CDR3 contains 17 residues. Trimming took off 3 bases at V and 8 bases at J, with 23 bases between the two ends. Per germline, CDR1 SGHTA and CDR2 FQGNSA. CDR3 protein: CASSFSGTRPGGHEQFF. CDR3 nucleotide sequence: TGTGCCAGCAGCTTCAGCGGGACCCGACCGGGGGGCCATGAGCAGTTCTTC. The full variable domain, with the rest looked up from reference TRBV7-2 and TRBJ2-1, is GAGVSQSPSNKVTEKGKDVELRCDPISGHTALYWYRQSLGQGLEFLIYFQGNSAPDKSGLPSDRFSAERTGGSVSTLTIQRTQQEDSAVYLCASSFSGTRPGGHEQFFGPGTRLTVL.

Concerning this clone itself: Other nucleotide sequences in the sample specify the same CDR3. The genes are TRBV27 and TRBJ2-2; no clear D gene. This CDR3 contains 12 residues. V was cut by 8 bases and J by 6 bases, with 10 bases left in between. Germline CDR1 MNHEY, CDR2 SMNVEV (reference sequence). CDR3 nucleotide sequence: TGTGCCAGCTCCCCACTGGCCGGGGAGCTGTTTTTT. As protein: CASSPLAGELFF.

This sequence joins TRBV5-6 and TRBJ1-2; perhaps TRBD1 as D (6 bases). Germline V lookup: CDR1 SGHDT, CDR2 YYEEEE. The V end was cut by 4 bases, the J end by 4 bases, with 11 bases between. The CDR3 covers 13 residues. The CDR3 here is CASSPGQTYGYTF. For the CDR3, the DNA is TGTGCCAGCAGCCCAGGACAGACCTATGGCTACACCTTC.

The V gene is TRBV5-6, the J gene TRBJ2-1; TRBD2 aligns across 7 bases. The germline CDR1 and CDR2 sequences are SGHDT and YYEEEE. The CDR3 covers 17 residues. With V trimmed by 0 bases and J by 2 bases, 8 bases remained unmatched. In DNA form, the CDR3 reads TGTGCCAGCAGCTTGGATTGGGAGGGACTTCCCTACAATGAGCAGTTCTTC. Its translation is CASSLDWEGLPYNEQFF.

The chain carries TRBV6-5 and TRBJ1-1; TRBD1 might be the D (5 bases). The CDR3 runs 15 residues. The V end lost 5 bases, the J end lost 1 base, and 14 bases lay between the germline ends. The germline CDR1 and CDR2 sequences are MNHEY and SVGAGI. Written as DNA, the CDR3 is TGTGCCAGCAGTCACCGACAGCTGACGAACACTGAAGCTTTCTTT. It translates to CASSHRQLTNTEAFF.

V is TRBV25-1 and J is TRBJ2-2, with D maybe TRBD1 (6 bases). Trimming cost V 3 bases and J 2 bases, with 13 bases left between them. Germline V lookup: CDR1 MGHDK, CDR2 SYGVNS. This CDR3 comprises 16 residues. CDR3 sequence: CASSEVRTANTGELFF. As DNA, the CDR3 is TGTGCCAGCAGTGAGGTTAGGACAGCCAACACCGGGGAGCTGTTTTTT.

Here the CDR3 reads CASRLQGGSNQPQHF. In DNA, the CDR3 is TGTGCCAGCAGATTACAGGGGGGTAGCAATCAGCCCCAGCATTTT. The chain recombines TRBV28 with TRBJ1-5; 8 bases fit TRBD1. This CDR3 region has 15 residues. V lost 6 bases to trimming and J lost 0 bases; unmatched junction nucleotides: 4. Germline V gives CDR1 MDHEN, CDR2 SYDVKM.